This passage covers 7 T cell receptor beta chains from one sample sequenced in a study of cytomegalovirus exposure and HLA in healthy donors. The PCR employed 60 Vbeta primers together with 13 Jbeta primers. This table comes from immunoSEQ multiplex PCR, and its TCRdb copy is limited to in-frame clones, with some not included. The sample lists about 180,000 clones, 80% occurring once. Sequencing was performed on PBMCs. The receptors were sampled from a woman aged 45-60 years in good health and CMV-seropositive.

This chain links TRBV4-2 with TRBJ2-2, with 9 bases matching TRBD2. This CDR3 contains 16 residues. CDR1 is LGHNA, CDR2 YNFKEQ, per germline. V lost 4 bases, J lost 2 bases, and 5 bases stayed unmatched. DNA of the CDR3: TGTGCCAGCAGCCTGTCTAGCGGGGTAAACACCGGGGAGCTGTTTTTT. It translates to CASSLSSGVNTGELFF.

The chain joins TRBV5-1 to TRBJ2-2; possibly TRBD1 for D (5 bases). The CDR3 covers 15 residues. Trimming cost V 0 bases and J 2 bases, with 8 bases left between them. From germline, CDR1 is SGHRS and CDR2 YFSETQ. CDR3 region: CASSLGQQNTGELFF. Here the CDR3 DNA reads TGCGCCAGCAGCTTGGGACAGCAAAACACCGGGGAGCTGTTTTTT.

As for this clone: At one of its ends the junction is not consistent with the germline gene, which may arise from a read error. This rearrangement joins TRBV7-9 to TRBJ2-7; 7 positions agree with TRBD2. This CDR3 contains 17 residues. Per the germline V gene, CDR1 is SEHNR and CDR2 is FQNEAQ (reference sequence). CDR3 amino acids: CSSSSTPVGGDAYEQYF. The CDR3 region has the DNA TGTTCCAGCAGCTCTACACCTGTGGGAGGGGATGCCTACGAGCAGTACTTC.

The rearrangement links TRBV19 to TRBJ1-5; D is ambiguous. This CDR3 has 13 amino acids. The V and J ends lost 3 bases and 4 bases respectively, with 7 bases between them. Germline values: CDR1 LNHDA, CDR2 SQIVND (reference sequence). DNA for the CDR3: TGTGCCAGTAGTATGCGTAGAAATCAGCCCCAGCATTTT. Its translation is CASSMRRNQPQHF.

This chain joins TRBV5-1 and TRBJ1-4; a possible D gene is TRBD1 (5 bases). CDR1 and CDR2 (germline): SGHRS, YFSETQ. The CDR3 spans 14 residues. V was cut by 1 base and J by 8 bases, with 12 bases left in between. Here the CDR3 reads CASSLLGGKEKLFF. The CDR3 DNA follows: TGCGCCAGCAGCTTGCTGGGGGGGAAGGAAAAACTGTTTTTT.

This clone was seen only once. This sequence joins TRBV6-6 and TRBJ2-1; 10 bases match TRBD2. The CDR3 length is 14 residues. V gave up 5 bases and J gave up 8 bases; unmatched junction bases: 6. In germline, CDR1 is MNHNY, CDR2 SVGAGI (reference sequence). The CDR3 reads CASSRAGGRHEQFF. Here the CDR3 DNA reads TGTGCCAGCAGTCGAGCGGGAGGGCGACATGAGCAGTTCTTC.

This clone was detected a few times. The genes are TRBV7-2 and TRBJ1-2; possible D gene TRBD1, 6 bases. Germline V gene sequence: CDR1 SGHTA, CDR2 FQGNSA. This CDR3 contains 15 residues. Trimming shortened V by 5 bases and J by 6 bases, and 19 bases separated the two germline ends. CDR3 sequence: CASSPAGGGLDGYTF. For the CDR3, the DNA is TGTGCCAGCAGCCCCGCGGGCGGGGGCCTCGATGGCTACACCTTC. The full variable domain, rest sourced from reference TRBV7-2 and TRBJ1-2, is GAGVSQSPSNKVTEKGKDVELRCDPISGHTALYWYRQSLGQGLEFLIYFQGNSAPDKSGLPSDRFSAERTGGSVSTLTIQRTQQEDSAVYLCASSPAGGGLDGYTFGSGTRLTVV.